The sequence of this T cell receptor (beta chain) was determined in a study of OX40 agonist ivuxolimab in advanced cancers. Study-wide context: Given to patients was ivuxolimab, an agonistic anti-OX40 (CD134) antibody. In this trial design, patients received ivuxolimab intravenously at 0.01 to 10 mg/kg every 2 weeks. General study points: Clonal expansion was seen in CD4+ and CD8+ blood T cells by week 6 at 0.1 to 3.0 mg/kg.

Remarks on this clone: Its specificity is not known.

Germline values: CDR1 SGHNT, CDR2 YYREEE (reference sequence). The CDR3 sequence is 15 residues long. Trimming left V 1 base short and J 2 bases short, with 13 bases between. Assay used: immunoSEQ multiplex PCR; TCRdb lists only in-frame clones, some missing. This table has some 30,000 clones, more than 75% appearing once. The TCR comes from an adult with an advanced solid tumor such as melanoma, head and neck, liver or kidney cancer. The specimen was CD4+ or CD8+ T cells sorted from blood, collected in a trial of the OX40 agonist ivuxolimab. The V call is TRBV5-4, the J call TRBJ2-7; D is perhaps TRBD1 or TRBD2 (5 bases each). CDR3 sequence reads: CASSLLPGSTYEQYF. DNA for the CDR3: TGTGCCAGCAGCTTGTTGCCAGGGAGCACCTACGAGCAGTACTTC.